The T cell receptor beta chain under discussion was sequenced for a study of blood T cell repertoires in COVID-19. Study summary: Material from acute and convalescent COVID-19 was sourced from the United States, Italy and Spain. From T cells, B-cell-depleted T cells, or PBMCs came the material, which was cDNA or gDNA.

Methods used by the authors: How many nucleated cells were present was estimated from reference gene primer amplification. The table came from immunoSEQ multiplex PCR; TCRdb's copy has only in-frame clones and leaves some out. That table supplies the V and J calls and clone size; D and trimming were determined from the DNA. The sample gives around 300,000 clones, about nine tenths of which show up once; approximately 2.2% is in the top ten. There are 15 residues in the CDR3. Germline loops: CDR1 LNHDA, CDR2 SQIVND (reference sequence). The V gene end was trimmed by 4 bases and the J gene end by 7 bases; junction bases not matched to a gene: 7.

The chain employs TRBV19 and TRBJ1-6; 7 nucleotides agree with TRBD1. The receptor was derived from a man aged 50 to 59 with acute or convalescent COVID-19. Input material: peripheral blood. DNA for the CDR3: TGTGCCAGTAGTACCGGGACAGTGTCCAATTCACCCCTCCACTTT. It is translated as CASSTGTVSNSPLHF.